This T cell receptor (beta chain) was profiled in a study of CD8+ T cells in alopecia areata. Study-level findings and limits: A great number of expanded lesional clones endured in scalp and blood during tofacitinib. Mice showed clearer TCR sharing than patients did, a gap that was possibly HLA-related.

Concerning this clone: The antigen remains undetermined.

Reverse transcription of extracted RNA yielded cDNA, which provided the sequencing template. The table came from immunoSEQ multiplex PCR; TCRdb's copy has only in-frame clones and leaves some out. Altogether about 210,000 clones are present, about 50% being singletons, with the ten largest covering about 1.4%. As for treatment: oral pan-JAK inhibitor, 5-10 mg twice daily. The CDR3 length is 13 residues. Germline V gene sequence: CDR1 SNHLY, CDR2 FYNNEI. V was clipped by 7 bases and J by 1 base, with 7 bases between them. The chain couples TRBV2 to TRBJ2-2, with a tentative D call TRBD2 (5 bases). Sequenced here: CD4+ T cells sorted from blood, sampled at week 4, from a patient treated with tofacitinib. The sequence was obtained from a human donor with alopecia areata. The CDR3 spells CASNGENTGELFF. CDR3 sequence (DNA): TGTGCCAGCAACGGGGAGAACACCGGGGAGCTGTTTTTT.